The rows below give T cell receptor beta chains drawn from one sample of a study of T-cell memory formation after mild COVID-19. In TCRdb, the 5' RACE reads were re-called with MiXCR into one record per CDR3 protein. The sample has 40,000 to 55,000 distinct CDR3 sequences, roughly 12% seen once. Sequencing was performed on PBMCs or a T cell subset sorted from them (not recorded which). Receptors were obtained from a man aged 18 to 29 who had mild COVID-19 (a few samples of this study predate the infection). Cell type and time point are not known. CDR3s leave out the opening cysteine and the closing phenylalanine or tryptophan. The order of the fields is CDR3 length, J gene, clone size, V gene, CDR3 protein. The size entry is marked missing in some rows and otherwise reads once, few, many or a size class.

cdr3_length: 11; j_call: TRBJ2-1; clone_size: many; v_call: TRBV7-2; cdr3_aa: ASSFRRGPEQF
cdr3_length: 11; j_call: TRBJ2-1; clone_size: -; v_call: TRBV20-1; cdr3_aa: SASGGNWNEQF
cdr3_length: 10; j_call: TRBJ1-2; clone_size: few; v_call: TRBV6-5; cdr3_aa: ASRGFDYGYT
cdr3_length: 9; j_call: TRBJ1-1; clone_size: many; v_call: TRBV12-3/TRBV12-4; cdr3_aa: ASTENTEAF
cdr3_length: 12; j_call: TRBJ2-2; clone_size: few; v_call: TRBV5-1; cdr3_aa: ASRRAGELEELF
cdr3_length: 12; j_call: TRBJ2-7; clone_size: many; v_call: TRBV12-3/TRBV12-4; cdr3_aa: ASSFAGGGYEQY
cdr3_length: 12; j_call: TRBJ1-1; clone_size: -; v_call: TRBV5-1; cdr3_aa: ASSLPGSYTEAF
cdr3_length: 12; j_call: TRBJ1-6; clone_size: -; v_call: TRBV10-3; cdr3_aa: AISEVVFNSPLH
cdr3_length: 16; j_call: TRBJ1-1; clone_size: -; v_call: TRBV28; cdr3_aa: ASSPRRWDRRMNTEAF
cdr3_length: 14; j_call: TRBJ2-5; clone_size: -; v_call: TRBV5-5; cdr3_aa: ASSLAPRAEQETQY
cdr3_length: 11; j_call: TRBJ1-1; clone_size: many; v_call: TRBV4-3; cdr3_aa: ASSQDWGGEAF
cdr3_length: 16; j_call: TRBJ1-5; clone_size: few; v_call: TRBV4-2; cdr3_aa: ASSQSSGTGNFDQPQH
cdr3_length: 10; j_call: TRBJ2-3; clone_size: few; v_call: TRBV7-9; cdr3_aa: ASSSLAGEQY
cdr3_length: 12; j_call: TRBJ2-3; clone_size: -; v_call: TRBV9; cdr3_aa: ASSVRRGVDTQY
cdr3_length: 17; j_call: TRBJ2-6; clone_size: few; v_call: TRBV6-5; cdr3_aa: ASRTWTRPDPSGANVLT
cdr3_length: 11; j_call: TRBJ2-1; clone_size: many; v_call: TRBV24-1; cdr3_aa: ATSDERFNEQF
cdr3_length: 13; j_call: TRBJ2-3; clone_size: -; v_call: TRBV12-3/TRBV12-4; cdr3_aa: ASSLGRGGTDTQY
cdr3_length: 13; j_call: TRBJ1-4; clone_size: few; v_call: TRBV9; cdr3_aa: ASSYGQAWNEKLF
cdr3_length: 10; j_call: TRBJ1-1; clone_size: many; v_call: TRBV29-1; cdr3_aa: SVAPGNTEAF
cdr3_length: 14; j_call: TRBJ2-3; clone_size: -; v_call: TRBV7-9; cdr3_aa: ASSSWTSGGTDTQY
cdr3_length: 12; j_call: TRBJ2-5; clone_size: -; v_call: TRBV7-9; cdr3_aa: ASLPEWGQETQY
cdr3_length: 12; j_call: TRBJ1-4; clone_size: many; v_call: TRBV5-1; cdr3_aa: ASSFQGQNEKLF
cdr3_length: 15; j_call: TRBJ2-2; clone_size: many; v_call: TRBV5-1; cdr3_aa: ASRREPGGSGTGELF
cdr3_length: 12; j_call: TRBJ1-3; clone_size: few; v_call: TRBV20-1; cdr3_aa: SATDTRSGNTIY
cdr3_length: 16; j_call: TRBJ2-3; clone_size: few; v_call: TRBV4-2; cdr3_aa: ASSQDPSVGGASDTQY
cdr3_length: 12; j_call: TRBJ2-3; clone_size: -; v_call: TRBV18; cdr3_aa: ASSSAGVTDTQY
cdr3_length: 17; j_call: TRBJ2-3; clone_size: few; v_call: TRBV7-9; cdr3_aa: ASSLVVYLTAGRTDTQY
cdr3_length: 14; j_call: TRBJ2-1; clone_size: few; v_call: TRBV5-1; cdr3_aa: ASSGGTGGVYNEQF
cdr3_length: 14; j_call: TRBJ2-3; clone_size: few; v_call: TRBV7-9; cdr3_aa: ASSSFRGASTDTQY
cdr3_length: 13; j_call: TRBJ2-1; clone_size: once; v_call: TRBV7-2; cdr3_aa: ASSLVAGGPDEQF
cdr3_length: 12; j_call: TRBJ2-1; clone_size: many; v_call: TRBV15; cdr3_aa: ATSHSSGVNEQF
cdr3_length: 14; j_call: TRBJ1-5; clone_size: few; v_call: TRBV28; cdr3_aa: ASSLWGQGSNQPQH
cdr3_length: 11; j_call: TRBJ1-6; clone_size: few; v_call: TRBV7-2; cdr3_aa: ASTDRFVSPLH
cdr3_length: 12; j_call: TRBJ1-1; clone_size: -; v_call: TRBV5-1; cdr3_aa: ASSVGTMNTEAF
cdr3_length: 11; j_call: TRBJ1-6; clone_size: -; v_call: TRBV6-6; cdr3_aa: ASRSTTDSPLH
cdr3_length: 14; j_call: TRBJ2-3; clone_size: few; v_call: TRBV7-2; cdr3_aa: ASSLGTRTSTDTQY
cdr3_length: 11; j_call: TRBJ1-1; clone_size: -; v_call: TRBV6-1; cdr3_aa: ASIFRAGTEAF
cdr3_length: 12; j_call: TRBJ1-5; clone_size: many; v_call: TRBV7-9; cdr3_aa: ASSLGQDHQPQH
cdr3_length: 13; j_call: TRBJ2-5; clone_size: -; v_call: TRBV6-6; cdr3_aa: ASSHLNRNQETQY
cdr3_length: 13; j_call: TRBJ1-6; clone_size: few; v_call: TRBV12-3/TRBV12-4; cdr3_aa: ASSSPRVHNSPLH
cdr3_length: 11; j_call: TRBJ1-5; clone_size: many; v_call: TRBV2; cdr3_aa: ASMTTGTSTQH